The rows below give T cell receptor beta chains drawn from one sample of a study of T cell repertoires in cytomegalovirus infection. What these receptors recognize is not known. TCRdb reprocessed the reads via MiXCR and lists one record per CDR3 protein. The table records 450,000 to 650,000 distinct CDR3 sequences, about 39% of them present only once. The sample was cultured PBMCs, taken from culture after CMV antigen stimulation. Every receptor here comes from a human donor in good health (CMV status not recorded). Some clones in this sample may be carry-over from other donors' samples. Each CDR3 is given with its conserved first and last residue. The order of the fields is clone size, V gene, J gene, D gene, CDR3 protein, CDR3 DNA. A D gene is named only where the DNA matches it firmly. Clone size, where shown, is once, few, many, or a class for clones that have expanded.

clone_size: .; v_call: TRBV12-3/TRBV12-4; j_call: TRBJ2-3; d_call: TRBD1; cdr3_aa: CASRQGASDTQYF; cdr3_nt: TGTGCCAGCAGACAGGGGGCTTCAGATACGCAGTATTTT
clone_size: .; v_call: TRBV20-1; j_call: TRBJ1-5; d_call: .; cdr3_aa: CSARRDYSNQPQHF; cdr3_nt: TGCAGTGCTAGACGGGACTATAGCAATCAGCCCCAGCATTTT
clone_size: few; v_call: TRBV7-2; j_call: TRBJ1-2; d_call: .; cdr3_aa: CASSLVGGGGLGGYTF; cdr3_nt: TGTGCCAGCAGCTTAGTTGGTGGGGGGGGTCTCGGGGGCTACACCTTC
clone_size: .; v_call: TRBV2; j_call: TRBJ2-3; d_call: .; cdr3_aa: CASSGEDTQYF; cdr3_nt: TGTGCCAGCAGCGGAGAAGATACGCAGTATTTT
clone_size: .; v_call: TRBV27; j_call: TRBJ2-2; d_call: .; cdr3_aa: CASSLRLQGYTGELFF; cdr3_nt: TGTGCCAGCAGTTTGAGACTCCAGGGGTACACCGGGGAGCTGTTTTTT
clone_size: few; v_call: TRBV20-1; j_call: TRBJ1-1; d_call: TRBD1; cdr3_aa: CSARDPRTGHTEAFF; cdr3_nt: TGCAGTGCTAGAGATCCCAGGACAGGACACACTGAAGCTTTCTTT
clone_size: few; v_call: TRBV20-1; j_call: TRBJ2-1; d_call: .; cdr3_aa: CSAPVGNEQFF; cdr3_nt: TGCAGTGCCCCGGTCGGGAATGAGCAGTTCTTC
clone_size: few; v_call: TRBV6-1; j_call: TRBJ1-5; d_call: .; cdr3_aa: CASKRAHSNQPQHF; cdr3_nt: TGTGCCAGCAAAAGGGCCCATAGCAATCAGCCCCAGCATTTT
clone_size: few; v_call: TRBV7-8; j_call: TRBJ2-1; d_call: TRBD2; cdr3_aa: CASRIPPRRAGVRNEQFF; cdr3_nt: TGTGCCAGCAGAATTCCCCCCCGGAGGGCGGGAGTGCGCAATGAGCAGTTCTTC
clone_size: .; v_call: TRBV7-1; j_call: TRBJ2-3; d_call: .; cdr3_aa: CASSSGSSGNTDTQYF; cdr3_nt: TGTGCCAGCAGCTCGGGGAGTTCAGGGAACACAGATACGCAGTATTTT
clone_size: .; v_call: TRBV7-9; j_call: TRBJ2-7; d_call: TRBD1; cdr3_aa: CATLSTGTGAYEQYF; cdr3_nt: TGTGCCACCTTAAGTACCGGGACAGGGGCTTACGAGCAGTACTTC
clone_size: many; v_call: TRBV7-2; j_call: TRBJ1-2; d_call: .; cdr3_aa: CASSLGEAGYTF; cdr3_nt: TGTGCCAGCAGCTTAGGCGAGGCCGGCTACACCTTC
clone_size: few; v_call: TRBV19; j_call: TRBJ1-1; d_call: .; cdr3_aa: CASGMTATEAFF; cdr3_nt: TGTGCCAGCGGGATGACAGCGACTGAAGCTTTCTTT
clone_size: .; v_call: TRBV20-1; j_call: TRBJ2-5; d_call: TRBD2; cdr3_aa: CSASGTSGRAWETQYF; cdr3_nt: TGCAGTGCTAGTGGGACTAGCGGGAGGGCCTGGGAGACCCAGTACTTC
clone_size: .; v_call: TRBV7-2; j_call: TRBJ2-7; d_call: TRBD2; cdr3_aa: CASSLSGRSSYEQYF; cdr3_nt: TGTGCCAGCAGCTTATCCGGGAGGAGCTCCTACGAGCAGTACTTC
clone_size: .; v_call: TRBV19; j_call: TRBJ2-3; d_call: TRBD2; cdr3_aa: CASSGLADTDTQYF; cdr3_nt: TGTGCCAGTAGTGGTCTAGCGGACACAGATACGCAGTATTTT
clone_size: few; v_call: TRBV10-3; j_call: TRBJ2-1; d_call: .; cdr3_aa: CAISDLRGGRGDEQFF; cdr3_nt: TGTGCCATCAGTGACCTCAGAGGAGGGCGCGGAGATGAGCAGTTCTTC
clone_size: .; v_call: TRBV2; j_call: TRBJ1-2; d_call: .; cdr3_aa: CASRIRQVYGYTF; cdr3_nt: TGTGCCAGCAGGATTCGACAGGTCTATGGCTACACCTTC
clone_size: few; v_call: TRBV6-2/TRBV6-3; j_call: TRBJ2-7; d_call: TRBD2; cdr3_aa: CASNLAGAYEQYF; cdr3_nt: TGTGCCAGCAATCTAGCGGGAGCCTACGAGCAGTACTTC
clone_size: .; v_call: TRBV12-3/TRBV12-4; j_call: TRBJ2-1; d_call: .; cdr3_aa: CASSSGQLNEQFF; cdr3_nt: TGTGCCAGCAGTTCAGGACAGCTCAATGAGCAGTTCTTC
clone_size: .; v_call: TRBV7-2; j_call: TRBJ2-5; d_call: .; cdr3_aa: CASSFRWDPWETQYF; cdr3_nt: TGTGCCAGCAGCTTCCGCTGGGACCCATGGGAGACCCAGTACTTC
clone_size: .; v_call: TRBV19; j_call: TRBJ2-1; d_call: TRBD1; cdr3_aa: CASRTGQYNEQFF; cdr3_nt: TGTGCCAGTAGGACAGGGCAATACAATGAGCAGTTCTTC